This T cell receptor beta chain came from a study of cytomegalovirus exposure and HLA in healthy donors. The PCR was carried out with 60 Vbeta primers and 13 Jbeta primers. Clones were read by immunoSEQ multiplex PCR, and TCRdb kept only the in-frame ones, dropping some. The sample lists 100,000 to 150,000 clones; less than 80% were seen once. CDR1 is ENHRY and CDR2 is SYGVKD in the germline V gene. V was shortened by 2 bases and J by 2 bases, with 9 bases between the two germline ends. The CDR3 contains 14 residues. This TCR was sampled from a man aged 50 to 59 in good health and CMV-seronegative. The sample was PBMCs. This chain uses TRBV10-3 with TRBJ2-5; D may be TRBD1 (5 bases). CDR3 sequence: CAISEQPGQETQYF. The CDR3 coding sequence is TGTGCCATCAGTGAGCAACCAGGGCAAGAGACCCAGTACTTC.